This T cell receptor beta chain was documented in a study of blood T cell repertoires in COVID-19 (dated by TCRdb to 2020 to 2022). Describing the broader study: Samples from collaborators originated in the United States, Italy and Spain and spanned both the acute and convalescent phases of COVID-19. A de-identified subject ID, COVID-19 status, age in years and sex were almost always included in the sample metadata. The dataset comprised deeply sampled blood TCRbeta repertoires from subjects exposed to, actively infected with, or recovered from COVID-19. A freely available public database, intended as a resource for researchers studying the immune response to SARS-CoV-2, is where the repertoires were released. The prospective study material was composed of cDNA or gDNA derived from T cells, B-cell-depleted T cells, or PBMCs. Where available, HLA class I and class II types were taken from metadata supplied by the sample provider and were not determined by assay-based typing. The samples were drawn from the first 160 participants of the ongoing ImmuneRACE study and from 1,254 subjects provided by 6 global collaborators. The paper as a whole reports these results and caveats: How much clinical and demographic metadata was included differed by source and by participant, and the metadata was provided uncurated.

Spanning cysteine to phenylalanine, the CDR3 consists of 15 amino acids. CDR3 DNA is the only sequence kept; it has 45 bases, read in frame from the first base. CDR1 and CDR2 were assigned from the germline V gene as MGHRA and YSYEKL. V trim: 11 bases; J trim: 5 bases; unmatched bases: 17. A note on this clone: This clone's antigen is unknown. Base-call qualities are not available, and no considerably larger clone is one nucleotide away.

Collaborating institutions collected whole blood in K2EDTA tubes following their own protocols. For TCRbeta analysis, collaborators shipped samples as frozen whole blood, isolated PBMCs, or DNA extracted from either of those sample types. The immunoSEQ Assay, a bias-controlled multiplex PCR, was used to amplify TCRbeta CDR3 regions from genomic DNA. Regarding the original processing steps: The number of nucleated cells in each sample was estimated by amplification of reference gene primers within the assay. To quantify the absolute abundance of each unique TCRbeta CDR3 rearrangement, sequence reads were collapsed and filtered. For each sample, productive Simpson clonality was calculated as the square root of Simpson's diversity index across productive rearrangements. This is the immuneACCESS table as TCRdb keeps it, with only in-frame sequences that have V and J called. A part of the clones is gone; compared with another copy, unresolved V genes explain less than half, and the rest is unexplained. V and J calls and clone size follow that table, whereas D and trimming were derived from the DNA. The sample table holds 100,000 to 140,000 clones, of which 88% were seen once. Jointly, the top ten make up about 6.8% of the sample.

The V and J genes are TRBV4-1 and TRBJ1-1; 7 of the junction bases match TRBD1. Sequenced material: peripheral blood. The receptor was isolated from a man in his fifties with active or convalescent COVID-19. The CDR3 loop reads CAPSRQYRGGTEAFF. The base sequence is TGCGCCCCCAGCCGACAGTACAGGGGCGGGACTGAAGCTTTCTTT.